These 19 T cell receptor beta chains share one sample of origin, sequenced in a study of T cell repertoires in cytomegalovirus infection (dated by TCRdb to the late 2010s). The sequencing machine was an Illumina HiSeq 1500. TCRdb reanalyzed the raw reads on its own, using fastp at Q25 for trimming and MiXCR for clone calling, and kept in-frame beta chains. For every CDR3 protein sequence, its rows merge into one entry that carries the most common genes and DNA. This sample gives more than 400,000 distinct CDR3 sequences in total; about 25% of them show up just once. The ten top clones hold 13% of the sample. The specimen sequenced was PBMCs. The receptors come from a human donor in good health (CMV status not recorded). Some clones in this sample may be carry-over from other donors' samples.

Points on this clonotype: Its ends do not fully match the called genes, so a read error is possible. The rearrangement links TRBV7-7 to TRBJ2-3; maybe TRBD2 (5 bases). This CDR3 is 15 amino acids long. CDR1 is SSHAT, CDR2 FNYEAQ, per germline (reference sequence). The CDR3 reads CASSLEGRDTDTQYF. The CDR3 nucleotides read TGTGCTAGCAGCTTAGAGGGTCGAGATACAGATACGCAGTATTTT.

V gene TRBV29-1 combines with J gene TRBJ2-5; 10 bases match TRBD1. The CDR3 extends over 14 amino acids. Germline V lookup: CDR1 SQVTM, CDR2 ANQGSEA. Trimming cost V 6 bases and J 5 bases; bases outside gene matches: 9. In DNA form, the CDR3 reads TGCAGCGTCGGTGCCGGGACAGGGGTCGAGACCCAGTACTTC. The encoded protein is CSVGAGTGVETQYF.

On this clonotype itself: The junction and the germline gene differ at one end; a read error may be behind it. CDR3 sequence reads: CVSSLRYNQPQHF. The CDR3 DNA follows: TGTGTCAGCAGCTTGAGATACAATCAGCCCCAGCATTTT. This chain uses TRBV7-2 with TRBJ1-5; D is undetermined. Germline values: CDR1 SGHTA, CDR2 FQGNSA. The CDR3 contains 13 residues.

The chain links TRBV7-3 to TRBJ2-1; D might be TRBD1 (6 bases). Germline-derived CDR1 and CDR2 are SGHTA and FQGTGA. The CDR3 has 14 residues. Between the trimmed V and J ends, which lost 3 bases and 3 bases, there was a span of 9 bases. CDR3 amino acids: CASSLGTYYNEQFF. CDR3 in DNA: TGTGCCAGCAGCTTGGGGACATACTACAATGAGCAGTTCTTC.

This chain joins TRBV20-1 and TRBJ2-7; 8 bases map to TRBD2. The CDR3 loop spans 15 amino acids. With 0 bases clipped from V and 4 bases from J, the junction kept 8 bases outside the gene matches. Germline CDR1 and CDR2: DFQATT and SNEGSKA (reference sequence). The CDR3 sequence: CSARDLGGGQYEQYF. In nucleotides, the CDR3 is TGCAGTGCTAGAGATTTGGGCGGGGGGCAGTACGAGCAGTACTTC.

CDR3 protein: CASTPGIAGSSTDTQYF. CDR3 DNA sequence: TGTGCCAGCACGCCGGGGATAGCGGGGAGTAGCACAGATACGCAGTATTTT. The rearrangement uses TRBV7-2 and TRBJ2-3, with TRBD2 matching over 8 bases. This CDR3 is 17 amino acids long. The V gene end was trimmed by 7 bases and the J gene end by 0 bases; junction bases not matched to a gene: 12. Germline V CDR1 and CDR2: SGHTA, FQGNSA.

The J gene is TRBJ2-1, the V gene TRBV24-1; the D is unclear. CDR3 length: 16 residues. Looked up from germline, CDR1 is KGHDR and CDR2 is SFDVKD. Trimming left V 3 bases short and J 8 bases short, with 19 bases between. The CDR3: CATSDHRFVGKDEQFF. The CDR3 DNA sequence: TGTGCCACCAGTGATCATAGGTTTGTGGGTAAGGATGAGCAGTTCTTC.

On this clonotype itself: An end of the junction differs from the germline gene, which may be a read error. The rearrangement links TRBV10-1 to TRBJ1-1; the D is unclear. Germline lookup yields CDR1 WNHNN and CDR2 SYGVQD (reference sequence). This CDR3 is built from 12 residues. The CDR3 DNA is TGCACCAGCAGTGATGTGTCGGGTGAAGCTTTCTTT. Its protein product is CTSSDVSGEAFF.

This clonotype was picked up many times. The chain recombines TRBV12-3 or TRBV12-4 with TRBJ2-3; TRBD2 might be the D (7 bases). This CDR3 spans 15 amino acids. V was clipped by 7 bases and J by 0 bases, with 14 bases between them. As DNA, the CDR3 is TGTGCCAGCACCTCCTGGGGGGGCAGCACAGATACGCAGTATTTT. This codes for CASTSWGGSTDTQYF.

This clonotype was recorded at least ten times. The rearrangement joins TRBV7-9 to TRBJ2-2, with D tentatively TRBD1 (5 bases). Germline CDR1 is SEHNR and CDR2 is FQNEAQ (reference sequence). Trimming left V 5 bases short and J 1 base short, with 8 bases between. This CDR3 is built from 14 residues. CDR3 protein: CASSAQGNTGELFF. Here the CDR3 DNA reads TGTGCCAGCAGCGCCCAGGGGAACACCGGGGAGCTGTTTTTT.

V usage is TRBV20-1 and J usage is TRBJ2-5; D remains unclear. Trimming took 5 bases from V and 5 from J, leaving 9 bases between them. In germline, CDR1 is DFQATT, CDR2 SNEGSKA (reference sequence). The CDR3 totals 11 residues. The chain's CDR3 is CSARRGETQYF. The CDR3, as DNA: TGCAGTGCTCGCCGCGGCGAGACCCAGTACTTC.

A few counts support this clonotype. CDR3 bases: TGTGCCACCAGCAGAGAGGGCGATCTTAATTCACCCCTCCACTTT. It specifies CATSREGDLNSPLHF. The gene calls are TRBV15 and TRBJ1-6, with D unclear. The germline gives CDR1 LNHNV, CDR2 YYDKDF (reference sequence). CDR3 length: 15 amino acids. The V end lost 0 bases, the J end lost 6 bases, and 9 bases lay between the germline ends.

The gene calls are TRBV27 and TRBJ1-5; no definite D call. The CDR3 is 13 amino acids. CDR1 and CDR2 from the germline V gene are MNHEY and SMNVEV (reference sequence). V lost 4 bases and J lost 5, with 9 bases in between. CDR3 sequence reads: CASSSARYQPQHF. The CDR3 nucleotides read TGTGCCAGCAGTTCCGCCAGATATCAGCCCCAGCATTTT.

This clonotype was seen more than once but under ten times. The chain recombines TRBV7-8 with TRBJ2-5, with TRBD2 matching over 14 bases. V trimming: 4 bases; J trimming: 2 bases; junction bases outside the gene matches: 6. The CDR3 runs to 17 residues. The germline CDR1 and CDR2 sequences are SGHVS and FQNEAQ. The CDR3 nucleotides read TGTGCCAGCAGCTCTGGGGGACTAGCGGGAGTTCAAGAGACCCAGTACTTC. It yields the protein CASSSGGLAGVQETQYF.

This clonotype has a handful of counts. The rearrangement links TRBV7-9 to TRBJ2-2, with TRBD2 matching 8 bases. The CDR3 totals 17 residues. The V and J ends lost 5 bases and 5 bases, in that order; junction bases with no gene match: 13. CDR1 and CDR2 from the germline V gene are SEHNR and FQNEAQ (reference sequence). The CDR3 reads CASSPPTGTSVTGELFF. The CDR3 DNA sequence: TGTGCCAGCAGCCCGCCGACCGGGACTAGTGTTACCGGGGAGCTGTTTTTT. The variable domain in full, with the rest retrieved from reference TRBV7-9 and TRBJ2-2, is DTGVSQNPRHKITKRGQNVTFRCDPISEHNRLYWYRQTLGQGPEFLTYFQNEAQLEKSRLLSDRFSAERPKGSFSTLEIQRTEQGDSAMYLCASSPPTGTSVTGELFFGEGSRLTVL.

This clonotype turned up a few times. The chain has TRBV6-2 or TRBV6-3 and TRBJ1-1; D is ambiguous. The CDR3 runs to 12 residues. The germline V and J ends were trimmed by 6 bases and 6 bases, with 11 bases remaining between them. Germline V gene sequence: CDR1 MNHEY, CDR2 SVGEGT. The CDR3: CASSPSSPEAFF. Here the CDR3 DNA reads TGTGCCAGCAGCCCCTCCAGTCCTGAAGCTTTCTTT.

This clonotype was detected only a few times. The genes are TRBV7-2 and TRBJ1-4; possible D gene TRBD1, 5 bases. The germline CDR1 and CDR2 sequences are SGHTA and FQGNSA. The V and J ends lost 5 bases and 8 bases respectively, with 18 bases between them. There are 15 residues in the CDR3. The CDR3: CASSPWRGDREKLFF. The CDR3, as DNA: TGTGCCAGCAGCCCTTGGAGGGGCGACCGAGAAAAACTGTTTTTT.

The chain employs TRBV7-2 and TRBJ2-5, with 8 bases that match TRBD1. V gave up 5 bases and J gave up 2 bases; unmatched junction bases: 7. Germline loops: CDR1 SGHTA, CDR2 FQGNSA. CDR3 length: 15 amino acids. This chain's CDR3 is CASSPGRGRQETQYF. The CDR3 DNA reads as TGTGCCAGCAGCCCTGGCAGGGGGCGGCAAGAGACCCAGTACTTC.

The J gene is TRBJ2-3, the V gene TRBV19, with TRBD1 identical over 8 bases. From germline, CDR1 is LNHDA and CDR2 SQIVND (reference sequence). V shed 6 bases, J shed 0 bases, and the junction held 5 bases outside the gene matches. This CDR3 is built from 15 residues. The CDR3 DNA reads TGTGCCAGTAGGGACAGGGCTCGGAGCACAGATACGCAGTATTTT. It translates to CASRDRARSTDTQYF.